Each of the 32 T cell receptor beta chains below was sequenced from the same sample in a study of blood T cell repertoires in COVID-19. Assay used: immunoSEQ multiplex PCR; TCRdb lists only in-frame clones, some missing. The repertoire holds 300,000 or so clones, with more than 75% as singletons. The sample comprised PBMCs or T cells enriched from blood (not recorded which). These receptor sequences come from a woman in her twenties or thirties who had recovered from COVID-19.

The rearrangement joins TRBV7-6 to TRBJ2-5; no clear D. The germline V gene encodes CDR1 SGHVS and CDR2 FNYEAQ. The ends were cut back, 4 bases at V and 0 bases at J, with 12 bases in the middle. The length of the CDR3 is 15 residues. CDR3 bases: TGTGCCAGCAGCTCCGCGACAAGCTACCAAGAGACCCAGTACTTC. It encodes CASSSATSYQETQYF.

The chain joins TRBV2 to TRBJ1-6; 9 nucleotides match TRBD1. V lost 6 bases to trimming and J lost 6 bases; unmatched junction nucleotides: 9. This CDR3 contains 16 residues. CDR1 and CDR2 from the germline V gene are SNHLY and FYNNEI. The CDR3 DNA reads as TGTGCCAGCAGGAAGACAGGGGGACCCAGTAATTCACCCCTCCACTTT. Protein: CASRKTGGPSNSPLHF.

The CDR3: CASEPRGSPYEQYF. For the CDR3, the DNA is TGTGCCAGCGAACCCCGGGGGTCTCCCTACGAGCAGTACTTC. J is TRBJ2-7 and V is TRBV5-6; D may be TRBD2 (6 bases). Looked up from germline, CDR1 is SGHDT and CDR2 is YYEEEE. The CDR3 sequence is 14 residues long. Trimming took 7 bases from V and 2 from J, leaving 16 bases between them. Supplemented by reference TRBV5-6 and TRBJ2-7, the full variable domain reads DAGVTQSPTHLIKTRGQQVTLRCSPKSGHDTVSWYQQALGQGPQFIFQYYEEEERQRGNFPDRFSGHQFPNYSSELNVNALLLGDSALYLCASEPRGSPYEQYFGPGTRLTVT.

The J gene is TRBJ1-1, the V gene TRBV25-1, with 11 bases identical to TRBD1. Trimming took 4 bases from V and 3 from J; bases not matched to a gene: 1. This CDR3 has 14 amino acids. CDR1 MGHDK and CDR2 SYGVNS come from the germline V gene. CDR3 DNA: TGTGCCAGCAGTGGGACAGGGGGCTACACTGAAGCTTTCTTT. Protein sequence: CASSGTGGYTEAFF.

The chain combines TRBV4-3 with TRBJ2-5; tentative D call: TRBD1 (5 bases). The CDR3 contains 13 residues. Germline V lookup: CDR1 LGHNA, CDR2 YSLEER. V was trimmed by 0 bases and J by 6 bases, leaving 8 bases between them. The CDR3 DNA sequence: TGCGCCAGCAGCCAAGACCAGGGCAAGACCCAGTACTTC. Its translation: CASSQDQGKTQYF.

The CDR3 reads CATSDPGTGHGYTF. The CDR3 DNA reads as TGTGCCACCAGTGATCCCGGGACAGGGCATGGCTACACCTTC. The J gene is TRBJ1-2, the V gene TRBV24-1; TRBD1 aligns across 9 bases. V lost 3 bases to trimming and J lost 6 bases; unmatched junction nucleotides: 4. The V gene's germline CDR1 is KGHDR and CDR2 SFDVKD. This CDR3 is built from 14 residues.

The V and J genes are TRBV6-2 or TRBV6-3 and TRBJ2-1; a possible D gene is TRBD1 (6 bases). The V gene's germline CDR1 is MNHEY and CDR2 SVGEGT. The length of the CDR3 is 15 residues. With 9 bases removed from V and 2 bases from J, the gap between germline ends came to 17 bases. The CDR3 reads CASSLTGNPYNEQFF. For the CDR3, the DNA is TGTGCCAGTAGCCTAACAGGGAACCCCTACAATGAGCAGTTCTTC.

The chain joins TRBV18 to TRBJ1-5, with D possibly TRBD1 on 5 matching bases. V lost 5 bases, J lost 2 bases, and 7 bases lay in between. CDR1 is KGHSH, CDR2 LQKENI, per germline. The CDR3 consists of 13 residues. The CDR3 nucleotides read TGTGCCAGCTCAGGGGGGGGCAATCAGCCCCAGCATTTT. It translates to CASSGGGNQPQHF.

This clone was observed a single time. The CDR3 DNA reads as TGTGCCAGCAGCTTAGCGTCCGGGACAGGGCGCTTAAATAGCAATCAGCCCCAGCATTTT. It is translated as CASSLASGTGRLNSNQPQHF. This chain uses TRBV7-2 with TRBJ1-5; 9 positions agree with TRBD1. CDR3 size: 20 residues. V shed 0 bases, J shed 0 bases, and the junction held 12 bases outside the gene matches. Per germline, CDR1 SGHTA and CDR2 FQGNSA.

CDR3 sequence (DNA): TGTGCCATCAGCAAAGGCGGGGGGGCCGATGATACGCAGTATTTT. This translates into CAISKGGGADDTQYF. The chain employs TRBV10-3 and TRBJ2-3; TRBD2 agrees at 9 bases. The CDR3 totals 15 residues. The V and J ends lost 6 bases and 6 bases, in that order; junction bases with no gene match: 10. CDR1 and CDR2 from the germline V gene are ENHRY and SYGVKD.

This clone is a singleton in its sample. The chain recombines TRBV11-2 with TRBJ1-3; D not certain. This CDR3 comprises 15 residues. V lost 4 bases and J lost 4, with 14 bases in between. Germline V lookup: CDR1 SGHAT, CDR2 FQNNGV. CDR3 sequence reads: CASSSSRGSGNTIYF. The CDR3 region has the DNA TGTGCCAGCAGCTCGTCTCGGGGTAGCGGAAACACCATATATTTT.

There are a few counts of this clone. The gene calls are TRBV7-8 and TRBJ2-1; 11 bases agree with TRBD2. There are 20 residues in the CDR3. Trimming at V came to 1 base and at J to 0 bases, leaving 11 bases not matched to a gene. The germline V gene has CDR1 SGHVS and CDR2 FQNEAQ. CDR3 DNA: TGTGCCAGCAGCTTAGTTGCGACTAGCGGGGTCCCGAGCTCCTACAATGAGCAGTTCTTC. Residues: CASSLVATSGVPSSYNEQFF.

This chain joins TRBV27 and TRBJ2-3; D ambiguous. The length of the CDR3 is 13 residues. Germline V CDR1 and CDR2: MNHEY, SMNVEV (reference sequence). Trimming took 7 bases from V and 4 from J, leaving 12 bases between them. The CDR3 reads CASTPRGADTQYF. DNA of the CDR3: TGTGCCAGCACCCCCCGCGGTGCAGATACGCAGTATTTT.

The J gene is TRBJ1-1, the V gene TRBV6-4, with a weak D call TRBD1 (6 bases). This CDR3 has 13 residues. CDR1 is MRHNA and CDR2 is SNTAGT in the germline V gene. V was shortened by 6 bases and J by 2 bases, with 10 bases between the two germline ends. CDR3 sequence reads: CASSETGNTEAFF. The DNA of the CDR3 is TGTGCCAGCAGCGAGACAGGCAACACTGAAGCTTTCTTT.

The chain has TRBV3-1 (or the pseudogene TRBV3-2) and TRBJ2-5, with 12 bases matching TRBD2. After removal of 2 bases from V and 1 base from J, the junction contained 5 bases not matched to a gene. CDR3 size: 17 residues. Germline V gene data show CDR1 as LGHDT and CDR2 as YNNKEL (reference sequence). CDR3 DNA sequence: TGTGCCAGCAGCCAAAATTCGGGACTAGCGGGCCAAGAGACCCAGTACTTC. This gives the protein CASSQNSGLAGQETQYF.

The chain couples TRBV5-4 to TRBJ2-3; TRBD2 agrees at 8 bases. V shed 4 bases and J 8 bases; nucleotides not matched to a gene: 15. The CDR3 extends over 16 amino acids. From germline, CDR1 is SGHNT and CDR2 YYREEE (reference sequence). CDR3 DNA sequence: TGTGCCAGCAGCCTCCCCCCGGGAGGGGATCGTGGTACGCAGTATTTT. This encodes CASSLPPGGDRGTQYF. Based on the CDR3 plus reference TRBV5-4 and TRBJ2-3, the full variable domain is ETGVTQSPTHLIKTRGQQVTLRCSSQSGHNTVSWYQQALGQGPQFIFQYYREEENGRGNFPPRFSGLQFPNYSSELNVNALELDDSALYLCASSLPPGGDRGTQYFGPGTRLTVL.

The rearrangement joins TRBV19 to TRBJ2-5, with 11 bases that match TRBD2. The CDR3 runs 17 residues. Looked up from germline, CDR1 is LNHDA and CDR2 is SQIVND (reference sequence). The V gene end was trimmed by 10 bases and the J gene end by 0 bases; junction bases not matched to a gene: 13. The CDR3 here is CATTPTSGGSYQETQYF. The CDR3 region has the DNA TGTGCCACTACCCCCACTAGCGGGGGATCGTACCAAGAGACCCAGTACTTC.

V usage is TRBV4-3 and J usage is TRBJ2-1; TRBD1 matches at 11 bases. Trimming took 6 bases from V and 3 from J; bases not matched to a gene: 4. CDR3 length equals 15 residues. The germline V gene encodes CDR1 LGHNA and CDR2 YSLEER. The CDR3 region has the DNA TGCGCCAGCAGGCGCGGGACAGGGGGCTACAATGAGCAGTTCTTC. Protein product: CASRRGTGGYNEQFF.

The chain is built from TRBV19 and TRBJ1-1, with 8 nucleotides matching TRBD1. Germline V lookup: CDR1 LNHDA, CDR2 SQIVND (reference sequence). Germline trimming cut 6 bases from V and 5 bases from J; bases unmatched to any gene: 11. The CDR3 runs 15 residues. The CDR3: CASSPSTGARTEAFF. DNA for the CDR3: TGTGCCAGTAGCCCGTCGACAGGGGCGAGGACTGAAGCTTTCTTT.

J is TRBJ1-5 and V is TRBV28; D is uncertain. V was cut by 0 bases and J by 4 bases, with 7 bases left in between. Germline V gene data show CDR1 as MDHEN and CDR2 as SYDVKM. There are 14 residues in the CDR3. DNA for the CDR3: TGTGCCAGCAGTTTATGGGTAGATAATCAGCCCCAGCATTTT. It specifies CASSLWVDNQPQHF.

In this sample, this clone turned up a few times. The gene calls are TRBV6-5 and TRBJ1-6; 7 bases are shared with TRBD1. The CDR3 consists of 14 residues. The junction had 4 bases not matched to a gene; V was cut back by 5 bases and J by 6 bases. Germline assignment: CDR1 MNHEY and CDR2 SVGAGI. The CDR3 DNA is TGTGCCAGCAGTCGGGGACAGTCTAATTCACCCCTCCACTTT. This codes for CASSRGQSNSPLHF.

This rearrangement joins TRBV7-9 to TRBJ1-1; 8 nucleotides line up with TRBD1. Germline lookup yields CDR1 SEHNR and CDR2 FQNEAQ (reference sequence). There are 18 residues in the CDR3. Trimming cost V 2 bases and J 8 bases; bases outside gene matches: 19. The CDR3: CASSLLGRGRQGYGEAFF. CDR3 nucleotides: TGTGCCAGCAGCTTATTAGGGCGGGGGCGACAGGGGTACGGAGAAGCTTTCTTT. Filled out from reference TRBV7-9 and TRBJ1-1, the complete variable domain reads DTGVSQNPRHKITKRGQNVTFRCDPISEHNRLYWYRQTLGQGPEFLTYFQNEAQLEKSRLLSDRFSAERPKGSFSTLEIQRTEQGDSAMYLCASSLLGRGRQGYGEAFFGQGTRLTVV.

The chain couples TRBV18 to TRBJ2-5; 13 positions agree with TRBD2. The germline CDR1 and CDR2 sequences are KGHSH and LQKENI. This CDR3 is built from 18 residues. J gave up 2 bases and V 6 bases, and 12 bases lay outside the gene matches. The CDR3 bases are TGTGCCAGCTCCCCCGGACTAGCGGGGGCCACCGTACAAGAGACCCAGTACTTC. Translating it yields CASSPGLAGATVQETQYF.

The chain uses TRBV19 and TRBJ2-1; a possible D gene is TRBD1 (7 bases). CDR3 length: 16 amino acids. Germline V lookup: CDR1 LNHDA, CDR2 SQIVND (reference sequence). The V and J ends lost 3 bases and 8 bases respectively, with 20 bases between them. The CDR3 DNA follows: TGTGCCAGTAGTATTGGGGCAGGGGGGTCGGCAGATGAGCAGTTCTTC. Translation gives CASSIGAGGSADEQFF.

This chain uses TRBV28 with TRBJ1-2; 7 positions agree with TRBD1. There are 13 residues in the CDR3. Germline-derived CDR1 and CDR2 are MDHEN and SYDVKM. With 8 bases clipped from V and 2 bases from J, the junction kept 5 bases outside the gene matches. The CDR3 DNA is TGTGCCAGCCAACCGGGACAGAACTATGGCTACACCTTC. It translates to CASQPGQNYGYTF.

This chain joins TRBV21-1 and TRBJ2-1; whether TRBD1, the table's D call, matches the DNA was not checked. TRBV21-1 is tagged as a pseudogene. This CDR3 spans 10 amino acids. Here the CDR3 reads CASQGGEQFF. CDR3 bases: TGTGCCAGCCAAGGGGGTGAGCAGTTCTTC.

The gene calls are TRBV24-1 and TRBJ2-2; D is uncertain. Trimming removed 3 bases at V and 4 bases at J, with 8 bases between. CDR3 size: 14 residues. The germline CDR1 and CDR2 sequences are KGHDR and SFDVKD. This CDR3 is CATSDVKLTGELFF. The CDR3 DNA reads TGTGCCACCAGTGATGTAAAGCTCACCGGGGAGCTGTTTTTT.

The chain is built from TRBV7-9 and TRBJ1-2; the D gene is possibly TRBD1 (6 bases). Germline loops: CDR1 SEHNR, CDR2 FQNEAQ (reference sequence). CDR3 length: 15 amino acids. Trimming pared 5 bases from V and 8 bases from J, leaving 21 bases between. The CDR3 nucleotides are TGTGCCAGCAGCCCCCCCGAGGGGGGGGCTCAAGGCTACACCTTC. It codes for CASSPPEGGAQGYTF.

This CDR3 is CATSDPGANYGYTF. In nucleotides, the CDR3 is TGTGCCACCAGTGACCCCGGAGCTAACTATGGCTACACCTTC. The gene calls are TRBV24-1 and TRBJ1-2; D call uncertain. CDR1 is KGHDR and CDR2 is SFDVKD in the germline V gene. V lost 4 bases, J lost 0 bases, and 8 bases lay in between. CDR3 length: 14 amino acids.

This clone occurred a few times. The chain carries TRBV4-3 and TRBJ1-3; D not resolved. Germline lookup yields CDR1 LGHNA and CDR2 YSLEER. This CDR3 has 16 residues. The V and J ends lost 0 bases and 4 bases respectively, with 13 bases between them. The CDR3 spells CASSQDPRSAGNTIYF. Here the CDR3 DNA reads TGCGCCAGCAGCCAAGATCCGAGGAGCGCAGGAAACACCATATATTTT.

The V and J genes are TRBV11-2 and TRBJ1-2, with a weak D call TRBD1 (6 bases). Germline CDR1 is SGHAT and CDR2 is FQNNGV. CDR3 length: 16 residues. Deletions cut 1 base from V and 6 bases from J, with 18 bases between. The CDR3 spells CASSLGGGRALDGYTF. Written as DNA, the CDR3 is TGTGCCAGCAGCTTAGGGGGGGGCAGGGCGTTGGATGGCTACACCTTC.

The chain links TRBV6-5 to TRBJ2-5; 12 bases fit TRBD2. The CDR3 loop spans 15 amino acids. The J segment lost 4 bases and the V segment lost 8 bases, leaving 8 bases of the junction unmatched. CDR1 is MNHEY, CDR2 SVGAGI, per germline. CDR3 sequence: CASRPSGGAGETQYF. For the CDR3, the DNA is TGTGCCAGCCGACCTAGCGGGGGGGCCGGAGAGACCCAGTACTTC.